This entry is about one T cell receptor beta chain. The table came from immunoSEQ multiplex PCR; TCRdb's copy has only in-frame clones and leaves some out. The data hold tens of thousands of clones, with 85% to 95% observed a single time. The data were obtained in a study of T cell changes during pregnancy in multiple sclerosis. CDR3 length: 15 residues. The V gene end was trimmed by 3 bases and the J gene end by 5 bases; junction bases not matched to a gene: 2. CDR1 and CDR2 (germline): SEHNR, FQNEAQ (reference sequence). The material sequenced was peripheral blood, taken in the first trimester of pregnancy. V usage is TRBV7-9 and J usage is TRBJ2-1, with 12 positions matching TRBD2. This sequence originates from a female donor with multiple sclerosis, enrolled in a pregnancy study. The CDR3 loop reads CASSLGLAGHNEQFF. CDR3 bases: TGTGCCAGCAGCTTGGGACTAGCGGGCCACAATGAGCAGTTCTTC.